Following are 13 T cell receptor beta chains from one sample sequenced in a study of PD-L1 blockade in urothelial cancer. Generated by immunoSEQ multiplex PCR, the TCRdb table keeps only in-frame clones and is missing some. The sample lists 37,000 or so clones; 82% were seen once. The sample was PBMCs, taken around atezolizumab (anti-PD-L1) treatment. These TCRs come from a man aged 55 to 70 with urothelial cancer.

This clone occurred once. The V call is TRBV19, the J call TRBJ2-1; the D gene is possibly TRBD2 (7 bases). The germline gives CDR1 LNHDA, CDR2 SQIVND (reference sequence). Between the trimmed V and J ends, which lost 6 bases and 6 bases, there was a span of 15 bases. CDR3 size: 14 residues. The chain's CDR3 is CASRNLAGANEQFF. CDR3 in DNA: TGTGCCAGTAGGAATTTGGCGGGGGCCAATGAGCAGTTCTTC.

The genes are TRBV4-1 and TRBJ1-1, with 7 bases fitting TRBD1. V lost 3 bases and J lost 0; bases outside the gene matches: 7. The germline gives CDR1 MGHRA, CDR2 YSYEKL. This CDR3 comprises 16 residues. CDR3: CASSHPSGTVNTEAFF. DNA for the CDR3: TGCGCCAGCAGCCACCCTTCCGGGACAGTGAACACTGAAGCTTTCTTT.

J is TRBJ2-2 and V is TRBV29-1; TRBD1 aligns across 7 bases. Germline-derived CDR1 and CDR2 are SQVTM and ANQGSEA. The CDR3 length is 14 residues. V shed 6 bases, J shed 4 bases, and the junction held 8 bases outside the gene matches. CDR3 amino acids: CSVGQAGGTGELFF. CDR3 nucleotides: TGCAGCGTCGGACAGGCGGGCGGCACCGGGGAGCTGTTTTTT.

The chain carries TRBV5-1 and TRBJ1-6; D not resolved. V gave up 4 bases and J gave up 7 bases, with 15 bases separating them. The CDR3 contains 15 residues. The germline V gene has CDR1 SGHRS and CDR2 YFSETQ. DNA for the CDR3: TGCGCCAGCAGCCCGGCAGAAGCGGGAAATTCACCCCTCCACTTT. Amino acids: CASSPAEAGNSPLHF. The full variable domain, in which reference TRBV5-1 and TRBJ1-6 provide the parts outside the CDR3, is KAGVTQTPRYLIKTRGQQVTLSCSPISGHRSVSWYQQTPGQGLQFLFEYFSETQRNKGNFPGRFSGRQFSNSRSEMNVSTLELGDSALYLCASSPAEAGNSPLHFGNGTRLTVT.

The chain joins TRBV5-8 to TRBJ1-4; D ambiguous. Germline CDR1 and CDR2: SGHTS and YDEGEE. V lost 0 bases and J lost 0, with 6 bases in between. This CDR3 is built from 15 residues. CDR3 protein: CASSLGDSTNEKLFF. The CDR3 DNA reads TGTGCCAGCAGCTTGGGAGACTCAACTAATGAAAAACTGTTTTTT.

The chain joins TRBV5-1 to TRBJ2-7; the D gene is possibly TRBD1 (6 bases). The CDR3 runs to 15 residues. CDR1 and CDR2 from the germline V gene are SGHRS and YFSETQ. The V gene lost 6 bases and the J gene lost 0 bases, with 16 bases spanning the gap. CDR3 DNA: TGCGCCAGCAAACTCCAGGGGTCCTCCTCCTACGAGCAGTACTTC. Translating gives CASKLQGSSSYEQYF.

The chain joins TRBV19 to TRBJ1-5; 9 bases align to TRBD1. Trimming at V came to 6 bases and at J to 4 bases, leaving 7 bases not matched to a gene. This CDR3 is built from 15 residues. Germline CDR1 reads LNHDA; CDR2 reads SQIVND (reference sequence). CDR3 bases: TGTGCCAGTAGCTATGGGACAGGGCCTAATCAGCCCCAGCATTTT. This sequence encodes CASSYGTGPNQPQHF.

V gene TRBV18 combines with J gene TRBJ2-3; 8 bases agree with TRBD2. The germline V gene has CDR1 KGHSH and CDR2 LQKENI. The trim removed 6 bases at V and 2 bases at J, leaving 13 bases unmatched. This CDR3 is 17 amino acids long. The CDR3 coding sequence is TGTGCCAGCTCCCTCATAGCGGGGACTGGGGCCACAGATACGCAGTATTTT. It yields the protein CASSLIAGTGATDTQYF.

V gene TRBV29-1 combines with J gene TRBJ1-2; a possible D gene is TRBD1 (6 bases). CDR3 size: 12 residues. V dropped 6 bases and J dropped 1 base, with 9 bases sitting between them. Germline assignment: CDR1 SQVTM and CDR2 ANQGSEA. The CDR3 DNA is TGCAGCGTGACAGGTTTTAACTATGGCTACACCTTC. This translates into CSVTGFNYGYTF.

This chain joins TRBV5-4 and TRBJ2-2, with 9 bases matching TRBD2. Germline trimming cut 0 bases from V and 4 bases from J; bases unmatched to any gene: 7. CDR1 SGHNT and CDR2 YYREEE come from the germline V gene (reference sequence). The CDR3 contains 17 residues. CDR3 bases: TGTGCCAGCAGCTTGGTTGCGGGGGGGCCGGGCACCGGGGAGCTGTTTTTT. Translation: CASSLVAGGPGTGELFF.

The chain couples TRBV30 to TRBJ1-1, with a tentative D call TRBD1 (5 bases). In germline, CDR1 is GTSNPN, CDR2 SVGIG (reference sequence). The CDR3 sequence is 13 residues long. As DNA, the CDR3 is TGTGTAGGGGATGGATGGAAGAACACTGAAGCTTTCTTT. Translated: CVGDGWKNTEAFF. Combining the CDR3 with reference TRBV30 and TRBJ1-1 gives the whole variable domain SQTIHQWPATLVQPVGSPLSLECTVEGTSNPNLYWYRQAAGRGLQLLFYSVGIGQISSEVPQNLSASRPQDRQFILSSKKLLLSDSGFYLCVGDGWKNTEAFFGQGTRLTVV.

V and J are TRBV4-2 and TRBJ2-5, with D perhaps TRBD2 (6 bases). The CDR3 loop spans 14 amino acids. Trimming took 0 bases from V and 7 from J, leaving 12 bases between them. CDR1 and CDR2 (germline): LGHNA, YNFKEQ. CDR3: CASSQDPSEGTQYF. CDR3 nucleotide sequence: TGTGCCAGCAGCCAAGATCCTAGCGAGGGGACCCAGTACTTC.

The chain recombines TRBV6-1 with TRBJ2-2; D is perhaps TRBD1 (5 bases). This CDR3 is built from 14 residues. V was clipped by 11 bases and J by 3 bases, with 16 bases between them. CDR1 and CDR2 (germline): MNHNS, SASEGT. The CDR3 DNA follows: TGTGCCCTTAGAAGGGGTTTTGACACCGGGGAGCTGTTTTTT. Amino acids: CALRRGFDTGELFF.